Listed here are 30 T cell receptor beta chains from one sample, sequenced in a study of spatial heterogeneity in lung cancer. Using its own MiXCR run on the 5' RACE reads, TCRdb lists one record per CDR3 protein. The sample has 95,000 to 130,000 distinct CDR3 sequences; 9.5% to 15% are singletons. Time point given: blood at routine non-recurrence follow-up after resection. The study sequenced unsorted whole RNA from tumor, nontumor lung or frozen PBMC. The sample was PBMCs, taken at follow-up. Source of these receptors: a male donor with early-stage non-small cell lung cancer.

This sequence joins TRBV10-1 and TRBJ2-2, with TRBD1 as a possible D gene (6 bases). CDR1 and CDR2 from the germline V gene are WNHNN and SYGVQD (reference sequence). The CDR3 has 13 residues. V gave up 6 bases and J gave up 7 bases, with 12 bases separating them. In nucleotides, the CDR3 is TGCGCCAGCAGGGAAGGACAGATCGGGGAGCTGTTTTTT. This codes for CASREGQIGELFF.

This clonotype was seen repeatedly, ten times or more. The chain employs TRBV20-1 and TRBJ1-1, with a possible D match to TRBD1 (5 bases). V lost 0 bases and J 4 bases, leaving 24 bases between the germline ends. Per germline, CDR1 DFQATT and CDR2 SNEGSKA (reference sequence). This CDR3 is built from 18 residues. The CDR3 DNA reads TGCAGTGCTAGAGATTGGGGGGGTCCTTCGGAAACGGGCACTGAAGCTTTCTTT. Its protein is CSARDWGGPSETGTEAFF.

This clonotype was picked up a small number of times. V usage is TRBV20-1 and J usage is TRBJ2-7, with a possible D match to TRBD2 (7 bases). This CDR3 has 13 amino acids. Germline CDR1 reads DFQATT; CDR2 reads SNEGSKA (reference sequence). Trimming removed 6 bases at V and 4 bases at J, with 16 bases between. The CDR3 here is CSAPRGGAYEQYF. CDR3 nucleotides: TGCAGTGCCCCCCGTGGGGGGGCATACGAGCAGTACTTC.

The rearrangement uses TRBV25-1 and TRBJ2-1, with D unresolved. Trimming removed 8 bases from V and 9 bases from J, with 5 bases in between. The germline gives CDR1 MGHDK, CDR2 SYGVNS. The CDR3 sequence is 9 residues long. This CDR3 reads CASAPEQFF. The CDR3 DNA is TGTGCCAGCGCCCCTGAGCAGTTCTTC.

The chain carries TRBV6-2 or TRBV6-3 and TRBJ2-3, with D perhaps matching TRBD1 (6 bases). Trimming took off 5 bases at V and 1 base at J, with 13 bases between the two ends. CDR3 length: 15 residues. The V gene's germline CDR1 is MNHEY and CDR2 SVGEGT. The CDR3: CASSGTFLGTDTQYF. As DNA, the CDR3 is TGTGCCAGCAGTGGGACATTCCTCGGCACAGATACGCAGTATTTT.

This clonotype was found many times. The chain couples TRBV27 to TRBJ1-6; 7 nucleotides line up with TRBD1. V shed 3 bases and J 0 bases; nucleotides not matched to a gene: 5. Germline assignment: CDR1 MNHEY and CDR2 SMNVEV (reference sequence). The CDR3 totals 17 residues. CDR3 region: CASSLKTGSSYNSPLHF. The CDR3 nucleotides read TGTGCCAGCAGTTTGAAGACAGGGAGCTCCTATAATTCACCCCTCCACTTT.

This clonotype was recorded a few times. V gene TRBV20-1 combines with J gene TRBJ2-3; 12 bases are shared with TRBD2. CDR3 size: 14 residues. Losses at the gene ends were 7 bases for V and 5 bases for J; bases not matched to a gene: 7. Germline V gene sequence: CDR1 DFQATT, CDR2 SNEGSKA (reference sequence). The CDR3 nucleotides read TGCAGTGTAGCGACTAGCGGGGGCAGAGATACGCAGTATTTT. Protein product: CSVATSGGRDTQYF.

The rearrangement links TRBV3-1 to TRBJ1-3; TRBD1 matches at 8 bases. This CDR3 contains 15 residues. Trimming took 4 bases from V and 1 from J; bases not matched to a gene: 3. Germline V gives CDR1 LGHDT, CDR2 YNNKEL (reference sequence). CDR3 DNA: TGTGCCAGCAGCCGCCGGACAGGGTCTGGAAACACCATATATTTT. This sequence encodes CASSRRTGSGNTIYF.

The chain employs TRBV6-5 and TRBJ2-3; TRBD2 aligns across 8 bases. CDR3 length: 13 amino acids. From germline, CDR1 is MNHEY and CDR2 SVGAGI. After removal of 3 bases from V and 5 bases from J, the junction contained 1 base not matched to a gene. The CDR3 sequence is CASSYLAGDTQYF. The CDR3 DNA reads TGTGCCAGCAGTTATCTAGCGGGAGATACGCAGTATTTT.

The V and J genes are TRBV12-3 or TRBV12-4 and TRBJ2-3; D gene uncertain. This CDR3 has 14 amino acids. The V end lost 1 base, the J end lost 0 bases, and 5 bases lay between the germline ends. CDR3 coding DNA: TGTGCCAGCAGTTTAGTGCACAGCACAGATACGCAGTATTTT. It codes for CASSLVHSTDTQYF.

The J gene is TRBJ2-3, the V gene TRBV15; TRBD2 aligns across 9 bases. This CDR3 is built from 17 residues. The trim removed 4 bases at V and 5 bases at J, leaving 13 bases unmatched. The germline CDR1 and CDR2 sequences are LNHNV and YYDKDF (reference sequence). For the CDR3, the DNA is TGTGCCACCAGCACCTTCCTGAGCGGGGGGCGGGGAGATACGCAGTATTTT. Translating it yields CATSTFLSGGRGDTQYF.

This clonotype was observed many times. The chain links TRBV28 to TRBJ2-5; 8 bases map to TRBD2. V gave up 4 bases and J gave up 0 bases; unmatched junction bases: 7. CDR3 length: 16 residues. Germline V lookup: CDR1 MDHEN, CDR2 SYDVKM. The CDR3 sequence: CASSSERGRNQETQYF. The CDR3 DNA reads TGTGCCAGCAGTTCGGAGCGGGGGAGAAACCAAGAGACCCAGTACTTC. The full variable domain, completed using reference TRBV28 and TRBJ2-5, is DVKVTQSSRYLVKRTGEKVFLECVQDMDHENMFWYRQDPGLGLRLIYFSYDVKMKEKGDIPEGYSVSREKKERFSLILESASTNQTSMYLCASSSERGRNQETQYFGPGTRLLVL.

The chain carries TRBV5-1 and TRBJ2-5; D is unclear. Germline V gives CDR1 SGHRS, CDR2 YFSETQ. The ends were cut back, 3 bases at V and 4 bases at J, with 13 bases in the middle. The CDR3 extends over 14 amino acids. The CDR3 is CASSSGILPETQYF. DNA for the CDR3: TGCGCCAGCAGCTCCGGAATTCTTCCAGAGACCCAGTACTTC. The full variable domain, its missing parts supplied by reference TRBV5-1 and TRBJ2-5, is KAGVTQTPRYLIKTRGQQVTLSCSPISGHRSVSWYQQTPGQGLQFLFEYFSETQRNKGNFPGRFSGRQFSNSRSEMNVSTLELGDSALYLCASSSGILPETQYFGPGTRLLVL.

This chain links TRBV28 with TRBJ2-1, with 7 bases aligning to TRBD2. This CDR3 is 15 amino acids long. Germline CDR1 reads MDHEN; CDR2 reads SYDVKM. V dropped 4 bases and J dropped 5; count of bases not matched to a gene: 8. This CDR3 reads CASSSTGGGHNEQFF. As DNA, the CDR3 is TGTGCCAGCAGTTCCACGGGGGGAGGACACAATGAGCAGTTCTTC. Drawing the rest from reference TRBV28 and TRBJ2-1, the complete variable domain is DVKVTQSSRYLVKRTGEKVFLECVQDMDHENMFWYRQDPGLGLRLIYFSYDVKMKEKGDIPEGYSVSREKKERFSLILESASTNQTSMYLCASSSTGGGHNEQFFGPGTRLTVL.

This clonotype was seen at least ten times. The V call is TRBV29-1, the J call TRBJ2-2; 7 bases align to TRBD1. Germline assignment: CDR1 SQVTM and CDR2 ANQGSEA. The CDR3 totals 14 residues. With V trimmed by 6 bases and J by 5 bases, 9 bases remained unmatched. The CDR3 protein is CSVVNRDSTGELFF. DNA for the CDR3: TGCAGCGTCGTAAATCGGGACAGTACCGGGGAGCTGTTTTTT.

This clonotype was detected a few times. CDR3 in amino acids: CASSLIGETQYF. In DNA form, the CDR3 reads TGTGCCAGCAGCTTGATAGGAGAGACCCAGTACTTC. The chain recombines TRBV7-2 with TRBJ2-5; D gene unclear. The CDR3 consists of 12 residues. Germline CDR1 and CDR2: SGHTA and FQGNSA. V was clipped by 3 bases and J by 4 bases, with 6 bases between them.

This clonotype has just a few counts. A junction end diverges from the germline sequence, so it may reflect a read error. The CDR3 reads CASSLGTGANALTF. In DNA, the CDR3 is TGTGCCAGCAGTTTGGGTACTGGGGCCAACGCCCTGACTTTC. The chain has TRBV6-5 and TRBJ2-6, with a weak D call TRBD1 (5 bases). The CDR3 loop spans 14 amino acids. Germline values: CDR1 MNHEY, CDR2 SVGAGI.

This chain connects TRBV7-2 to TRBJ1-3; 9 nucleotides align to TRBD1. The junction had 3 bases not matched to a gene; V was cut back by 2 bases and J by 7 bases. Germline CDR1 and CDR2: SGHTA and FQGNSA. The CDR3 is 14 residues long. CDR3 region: CASSLMGQGNTIYF. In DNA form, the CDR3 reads TGTGCCAGCAGCTTAATGGGACAGGGCAACACCATATATTTT.

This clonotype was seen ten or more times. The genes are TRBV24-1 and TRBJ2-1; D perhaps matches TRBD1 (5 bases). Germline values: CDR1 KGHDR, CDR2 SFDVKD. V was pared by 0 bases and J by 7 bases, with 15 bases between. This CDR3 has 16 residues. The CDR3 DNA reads TGTGCCACCAGTGATTTGTACAGGACGGAACCTAATGAGCAGTTCTTC. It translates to CATSDLYRTEPNEQFF.

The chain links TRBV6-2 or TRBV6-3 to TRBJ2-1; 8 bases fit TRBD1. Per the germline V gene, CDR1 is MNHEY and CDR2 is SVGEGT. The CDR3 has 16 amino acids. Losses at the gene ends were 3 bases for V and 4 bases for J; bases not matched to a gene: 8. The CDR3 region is CASSYQRTGRYNEQFF. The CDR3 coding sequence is TGTGCCAGCAGTTATCAAAGGACAGGGAGATACAATGAGCAGTTCTTC.

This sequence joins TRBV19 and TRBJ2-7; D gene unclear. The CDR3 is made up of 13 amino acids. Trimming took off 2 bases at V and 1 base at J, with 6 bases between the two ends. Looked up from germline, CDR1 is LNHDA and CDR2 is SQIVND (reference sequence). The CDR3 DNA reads TGTGCCAGTAGTATAAAACCTTCCTACGAGCAGTACTTC. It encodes CASSIKPSYEQYF.

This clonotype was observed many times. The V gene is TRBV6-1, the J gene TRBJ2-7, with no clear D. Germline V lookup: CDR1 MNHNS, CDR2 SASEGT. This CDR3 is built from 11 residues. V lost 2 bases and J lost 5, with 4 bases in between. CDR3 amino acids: CASSELHEQYF. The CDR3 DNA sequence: TGTGCCAGCAGTGAACTCCACGAGCAGTACTTC.

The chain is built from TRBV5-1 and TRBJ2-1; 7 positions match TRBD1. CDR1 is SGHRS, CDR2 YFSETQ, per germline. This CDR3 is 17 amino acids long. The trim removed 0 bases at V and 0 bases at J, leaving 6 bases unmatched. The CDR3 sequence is CASSLDRGVSSYNEQFF. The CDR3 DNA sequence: TGCGCCAGCAGCTTGGACAGGGGCGTTAGCTCCTACAATGAGCAGTTCTTC.

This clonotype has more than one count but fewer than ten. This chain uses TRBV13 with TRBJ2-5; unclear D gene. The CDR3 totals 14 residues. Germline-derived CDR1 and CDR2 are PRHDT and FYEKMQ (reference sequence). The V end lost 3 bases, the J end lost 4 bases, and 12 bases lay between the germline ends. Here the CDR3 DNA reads TGTGCCAGCAGCTTGTACCCCCTGGTAGAGACCCAGTACTTC. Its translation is CASSLYPLVETQYF.

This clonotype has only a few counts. The CDR3 DNA is TGCAGTGCTCCAGGACGGCAACTATATGGCTACACCTTC. Translation gives CSAPGRQLYGYTF. The rearrangement uses TRBV20-1 and TRBJ1-2; unclear D gene. Germline assignment: CDR1 DFQATT and CDR2 SNEGSKA (reference sequence). The CDR3 runs 13 residues. Trimming removed 5 bases at V and 5 bases at J, with 15 bases between.

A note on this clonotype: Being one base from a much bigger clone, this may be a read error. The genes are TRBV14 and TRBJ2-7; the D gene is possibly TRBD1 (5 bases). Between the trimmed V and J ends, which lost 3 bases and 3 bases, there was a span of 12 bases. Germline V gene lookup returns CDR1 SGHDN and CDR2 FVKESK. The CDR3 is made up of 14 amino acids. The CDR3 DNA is TGTGCCAGCAGCCAGACAGACATATTCTACGAGCAGTACTTC. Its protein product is CASSQTDIFYEQYF.

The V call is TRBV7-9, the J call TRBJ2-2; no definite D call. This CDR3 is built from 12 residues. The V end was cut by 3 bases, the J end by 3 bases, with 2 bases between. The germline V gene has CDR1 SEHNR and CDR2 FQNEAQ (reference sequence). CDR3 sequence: CASSFDTGELFF. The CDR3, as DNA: TGTGCCAGCAGCTTTGACACCGGGGAGCTGTTTTTT.

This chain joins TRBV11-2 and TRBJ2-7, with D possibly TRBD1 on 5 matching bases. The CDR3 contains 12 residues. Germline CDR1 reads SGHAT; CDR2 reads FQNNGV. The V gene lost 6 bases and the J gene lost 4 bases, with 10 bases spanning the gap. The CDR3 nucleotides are TGTGCCAGCAGTCCCGACAGTTACGAGCAGTACTTC. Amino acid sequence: CASSPDSYEQYF.

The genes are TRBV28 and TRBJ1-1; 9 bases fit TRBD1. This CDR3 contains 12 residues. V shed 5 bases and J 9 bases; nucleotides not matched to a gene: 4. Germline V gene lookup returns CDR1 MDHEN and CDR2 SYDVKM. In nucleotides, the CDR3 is TGTGCCAGCAGTGGGGACAGGGATAAAGCTTTCTTT. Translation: CASSGDRDKAFF.

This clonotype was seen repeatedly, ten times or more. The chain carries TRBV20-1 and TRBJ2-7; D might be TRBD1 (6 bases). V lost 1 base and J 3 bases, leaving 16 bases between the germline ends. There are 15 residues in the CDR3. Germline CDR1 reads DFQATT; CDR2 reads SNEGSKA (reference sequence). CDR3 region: CSARGGGRGYYEQYF. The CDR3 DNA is TGCAGTGCTAGAGGAGGAGGCAGGGGATACTACGAGCAGTACTTC.